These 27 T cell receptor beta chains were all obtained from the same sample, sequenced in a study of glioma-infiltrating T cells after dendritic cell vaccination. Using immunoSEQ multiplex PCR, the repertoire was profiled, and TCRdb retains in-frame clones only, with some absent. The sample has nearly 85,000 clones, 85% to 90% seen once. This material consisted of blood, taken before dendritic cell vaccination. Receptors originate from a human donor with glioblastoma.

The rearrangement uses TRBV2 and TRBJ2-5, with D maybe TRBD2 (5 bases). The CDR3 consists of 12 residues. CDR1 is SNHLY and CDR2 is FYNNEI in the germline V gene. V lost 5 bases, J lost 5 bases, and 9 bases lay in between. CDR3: CASSTRRETQYF. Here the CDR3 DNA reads TGTGCCAGCAGTACTAGACGGGAGACCCAGTACTTC.

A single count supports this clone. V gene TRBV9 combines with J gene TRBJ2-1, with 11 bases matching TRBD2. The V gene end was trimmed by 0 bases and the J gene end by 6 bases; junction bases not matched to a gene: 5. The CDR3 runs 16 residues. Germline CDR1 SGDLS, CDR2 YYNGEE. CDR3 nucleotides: TGTGCCAGCAGCGTAGGAGGGACTAGCGGATTCAATGAGCAGTTCTTC. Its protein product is CASSVGGTSGFNEQFF.

In nucleotides, the CDR3 is TGTGCCAGTAGTATAGATCGGGAAGGGGGCCGAAATGGCTACACCTTC. Amino acids: CASSIDREGGRNGYTF. This chain links TRBV19 with TRBJ1-2; TRBD1 matches at 7 bases. V gave up 0 bases and J gave up 6 bases; unmatched junction bases: 10. Germline lookup yields CDR1 LNHDA and CDR2 SQIVND (reference sequence). This CDR3 contains 16 residues.

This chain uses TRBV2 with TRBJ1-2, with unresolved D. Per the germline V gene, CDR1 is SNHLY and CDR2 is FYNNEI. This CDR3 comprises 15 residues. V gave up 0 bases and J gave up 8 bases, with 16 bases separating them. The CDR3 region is CASSEALVVSGGYTF. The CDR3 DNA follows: TGTGCCAGCAGTGAAGCGCTAGTTGTGAGTGGAGGCTACACCTTC.

CDR3 residues: CASSLIEAGGRDTQYF. The CDR3 DNA is TGTGCCAGCAGCTTGATAGAAGCGGGGGGGCGAGATACGCAGTATTTT. The genes are TRBV5-4 and TRBJ2-3; 10 nucleotides line up with TRBD2. V was clipped by 1 base and J by 5 bases; unmatched bases: 7. The CDR3 runs to 16 residues. CDR1 and CDR2 from the germline V gene are SGHNT and YYREEE (reference sequence).

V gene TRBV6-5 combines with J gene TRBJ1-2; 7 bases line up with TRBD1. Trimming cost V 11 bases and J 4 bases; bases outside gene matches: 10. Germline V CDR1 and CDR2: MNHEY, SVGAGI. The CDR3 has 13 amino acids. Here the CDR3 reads CASTRGPIYGYTF. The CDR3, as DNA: TGTGCCTCCACTAGGGGGCCCATCTATGGCTACACCTTC.

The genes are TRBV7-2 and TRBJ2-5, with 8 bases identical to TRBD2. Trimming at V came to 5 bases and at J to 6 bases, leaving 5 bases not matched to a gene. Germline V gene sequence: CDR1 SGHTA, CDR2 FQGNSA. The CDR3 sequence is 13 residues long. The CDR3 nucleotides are TGTGCCAGCAGCCGCGGGGGGTCCCAGACCCAGTACTTC. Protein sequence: CASSRGGSQTQYF.

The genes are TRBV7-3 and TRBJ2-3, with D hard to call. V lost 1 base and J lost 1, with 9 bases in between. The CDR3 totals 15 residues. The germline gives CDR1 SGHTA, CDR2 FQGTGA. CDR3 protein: CASSLMGQGTDTQYF. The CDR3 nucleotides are TGTGCCAGCAGCTTAATGGGCCAGGGCACAGATACGCAGTATTTT.

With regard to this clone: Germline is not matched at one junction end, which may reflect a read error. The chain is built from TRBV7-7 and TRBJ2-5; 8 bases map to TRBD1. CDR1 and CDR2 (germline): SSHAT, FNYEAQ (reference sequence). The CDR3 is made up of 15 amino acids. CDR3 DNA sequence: TGTGCTAGCAGCTCGGGACAGGCCGAAGGAGAGACCCAGTACTTC. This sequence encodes CASSSGQAEGETQYF.

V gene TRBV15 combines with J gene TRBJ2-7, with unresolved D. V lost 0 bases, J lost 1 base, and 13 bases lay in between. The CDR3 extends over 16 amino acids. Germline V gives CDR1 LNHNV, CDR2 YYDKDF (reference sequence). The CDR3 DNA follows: TGTGCCACCAGCAGAGATGTAGAATCCCGGTCCTACGAGCAGTACTTC. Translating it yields CATSRDVESRSYEQYF.

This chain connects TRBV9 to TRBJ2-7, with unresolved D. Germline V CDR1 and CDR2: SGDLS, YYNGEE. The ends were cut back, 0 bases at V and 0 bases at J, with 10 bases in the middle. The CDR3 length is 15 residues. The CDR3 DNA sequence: TGTGCCAGCAGCGTAGGGAGAGAAAGCTCCTACGAGCAGTACTTC. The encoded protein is CASSVGRESSYEQYF. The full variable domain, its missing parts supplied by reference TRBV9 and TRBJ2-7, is DSGVTQTPKHLITATGQRVTLRCSPRSGDLSVYWYQQSLDQGLQFLIQYYNGEERAKGNILERFSAQQFPDLHSELNLSSLELGDSALYFCASSVGRESSYEQYFGPGTRLTVT.

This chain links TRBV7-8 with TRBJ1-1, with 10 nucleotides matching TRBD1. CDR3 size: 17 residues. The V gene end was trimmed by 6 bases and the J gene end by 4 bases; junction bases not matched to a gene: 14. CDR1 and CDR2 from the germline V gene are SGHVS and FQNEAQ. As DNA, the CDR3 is TGTGCCAGCAGTCAAGAGGTCTCCGACAGGGGGCCCACTGAAGCTTTCTTT. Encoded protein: CASSQEVSDRGPTEAFF.

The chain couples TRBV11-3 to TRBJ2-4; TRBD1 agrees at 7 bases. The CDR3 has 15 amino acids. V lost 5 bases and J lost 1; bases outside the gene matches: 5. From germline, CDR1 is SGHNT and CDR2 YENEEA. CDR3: CASSQQGVAKNIQYF. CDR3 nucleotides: TGTGCCAGCAGCCAGCAGGGGGTGGCCAAAAACATTCAGTACTTC.

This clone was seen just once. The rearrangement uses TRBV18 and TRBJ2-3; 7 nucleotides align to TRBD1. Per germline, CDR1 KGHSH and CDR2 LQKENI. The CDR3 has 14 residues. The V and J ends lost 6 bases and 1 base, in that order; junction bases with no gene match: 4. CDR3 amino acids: CASSPGQGTDTQYF. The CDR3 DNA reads TGTGCCAGCTCCCCAGGACAGGGCACAGATACGCAGTATTTT.

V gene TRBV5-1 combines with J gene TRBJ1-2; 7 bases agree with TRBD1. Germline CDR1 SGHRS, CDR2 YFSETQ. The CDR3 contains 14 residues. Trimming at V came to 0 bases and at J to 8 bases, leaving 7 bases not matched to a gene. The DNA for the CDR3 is TGCGCCAGCAGCTTGGAAATCAGGGGACAGGGCTACACCTTC. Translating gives CASSLEIRGQGYTF.

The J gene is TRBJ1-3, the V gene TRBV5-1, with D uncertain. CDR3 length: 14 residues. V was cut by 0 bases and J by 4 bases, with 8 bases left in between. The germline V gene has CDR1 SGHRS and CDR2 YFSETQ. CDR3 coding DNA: TGCGCCAGCAGCTTGGGTCCAACAGGAAACACCATATATTTT. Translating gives CASSLGPTGNTIYF.

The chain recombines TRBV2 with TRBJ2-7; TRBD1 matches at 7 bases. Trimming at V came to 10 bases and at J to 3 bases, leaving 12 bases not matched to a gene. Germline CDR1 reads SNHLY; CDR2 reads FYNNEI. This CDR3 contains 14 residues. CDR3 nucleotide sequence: TGTGCCACCCAGCCGGACAGGTCTCTCTACGAGCAGTACTTC. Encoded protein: CATQPDRSLYEQYF.

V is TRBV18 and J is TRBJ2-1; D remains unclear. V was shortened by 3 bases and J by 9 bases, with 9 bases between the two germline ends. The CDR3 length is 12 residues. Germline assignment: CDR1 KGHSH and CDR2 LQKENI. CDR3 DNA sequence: TGTGCCAGCTCACCGATCGGCGGTGAGCAGTTCTTC. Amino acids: CASSPIGGEQFF. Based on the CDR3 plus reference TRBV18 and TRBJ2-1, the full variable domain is NAGVMQNPRHLVRRRGQEARLRCSPMKGHSHVYWYRQLPEEGLKFMVYLQKENIIDESGMPKERFSAEFPKEGPSILRIQQVVRGDSAAYFCASSPIGGEQFFGPGTRLTVL.

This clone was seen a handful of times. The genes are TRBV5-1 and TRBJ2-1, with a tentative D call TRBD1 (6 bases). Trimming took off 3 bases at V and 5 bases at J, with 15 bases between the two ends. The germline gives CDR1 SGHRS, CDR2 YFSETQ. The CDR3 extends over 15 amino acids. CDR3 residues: CASSWGQPGNNEQFF. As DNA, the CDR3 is TGCGCCAGCAGCTGGGGACAACCAGGAAACAATGAGCAGTTCTTC.

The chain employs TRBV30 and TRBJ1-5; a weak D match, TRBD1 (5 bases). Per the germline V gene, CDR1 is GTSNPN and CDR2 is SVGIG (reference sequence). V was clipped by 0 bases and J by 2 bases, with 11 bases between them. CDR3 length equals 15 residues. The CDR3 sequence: CAWSVQEGGNQPQHF. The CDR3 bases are TGTGCCTGGAGTGTACAGGAGGGTGGCAATCAGCCCCAGCATTTT.

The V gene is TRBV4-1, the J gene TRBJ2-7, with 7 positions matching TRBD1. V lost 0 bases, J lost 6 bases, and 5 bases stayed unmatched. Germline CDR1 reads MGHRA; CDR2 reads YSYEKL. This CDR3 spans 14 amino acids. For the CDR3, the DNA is TGCGCCAGCAGCCAAGAAGGGACAGTCTCCGAGCAGTACTTC. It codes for CASSQEGTVSEQYF.

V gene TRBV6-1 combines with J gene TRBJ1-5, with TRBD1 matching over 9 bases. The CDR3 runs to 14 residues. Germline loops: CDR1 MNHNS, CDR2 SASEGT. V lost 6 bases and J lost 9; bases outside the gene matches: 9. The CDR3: CASSVRDREWPQHF. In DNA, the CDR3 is TGTGCCAGCAGCGTCCGGGACAGGGAGTGGCCCCAGCATTTT.

The CDR3 protein is CASRAGVQPQHF. DNA for the CDR3: TGTGCCAGCAGGGCTGGAGTACAGCCCCAGCATTTT. V gene TRBV6-1 combines with J gene TRBJ1-5; no clear D. Germline V CDR1 and CDR2: MNHNS, SASEGT. CDR3 size: 12 residues. Trimming took off 6 bases at V and 7 bases at J, with 10 bases between the two ends.

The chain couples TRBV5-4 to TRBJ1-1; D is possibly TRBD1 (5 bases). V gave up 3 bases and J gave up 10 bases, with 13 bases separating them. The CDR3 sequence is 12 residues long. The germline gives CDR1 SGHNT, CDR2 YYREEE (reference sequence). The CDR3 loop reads CASSSPGGGAFF. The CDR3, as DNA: TGTGCCAGCAGCTCGCCCGGGGGGGGAGCTTTCTTT.

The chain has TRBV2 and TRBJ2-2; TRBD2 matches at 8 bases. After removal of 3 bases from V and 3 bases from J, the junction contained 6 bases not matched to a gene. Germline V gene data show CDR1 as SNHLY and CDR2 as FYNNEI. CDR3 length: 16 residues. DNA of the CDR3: TGTGCCAGCAGTGAGGTGTTAGCGGGGTACACCGGGGAGCTGTTTTTT. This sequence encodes CASSEVLAGYTGELFF.

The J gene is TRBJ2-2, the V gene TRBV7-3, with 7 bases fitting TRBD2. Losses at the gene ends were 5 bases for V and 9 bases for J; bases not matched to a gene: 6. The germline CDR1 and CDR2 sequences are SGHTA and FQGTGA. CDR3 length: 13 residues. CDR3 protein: CASSLREGWELFF. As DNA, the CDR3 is TGTGCCAGCAGCCTCAGGGAGGGTTGGGAGCTGTTTTTT.

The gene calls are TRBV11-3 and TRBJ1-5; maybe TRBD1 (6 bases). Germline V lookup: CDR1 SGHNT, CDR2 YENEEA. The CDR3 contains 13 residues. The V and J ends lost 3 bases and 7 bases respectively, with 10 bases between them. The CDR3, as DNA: TGTGCCAGCAGCTTTTCAAGGGGGCAGCCCCAGCATTTT. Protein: CASSFSRGQPQHF.